The 26 T cell receptor beta chains listed next were all sequenced from one sample in a study of technical replicates of blood from several donors. Libraries were prepared by immunoSEQ multiplex PCR; TCRdb keeps only in-frame clonotypes and omits some of them. The sample consists of about 44,000 clones, about 96% of them appearing once. The specimen sequenced was T cells isolated from PBMCs. The receptors shown here come from a human donor in good health.

This clone was recorded only once. The J gene is TRBJ2-2, the V gene TRBV7-2, with D possibly being TRBD2 (6 bases). The germline V gene encodes CDR1 SGHTA and CDR2 FQGNSA. Trimming removed 1 base from V and 3 bases from J, with 12 bases in between. The CDR3 is 16 residues long. The CDR3 spells CASSLGTGAYTGELFF. The CDR3 region has the DNA TGTGCCAGCAGCTTAGGGACGGGAGCTTACACCGGGGAGCTGTTTTTT.

The gene calls are TRBV28 and TRBJ2-7, with D perhaps matching TRBD2 (7 bases). Germline lookup yields CDR1 MDHEN and CDR2 SYDVKM. Trimming removed 6 bases from V and 2 bases from J, with 14 bases in between. The CDR3 has 14 amino acids. The CDR3 sequence: CASSTGRETYEQYF. CDR3 DNA: TGTGCCAGCAGCACAGGGAGGGAGACCTACGAGCAGTACTTC.

The chain recombines TRBV29-1 with TRBJ2-2; D is perhaps TRBD2 (7 bases). From germline, CDR1 is SQVTM and CDR2 ANQGSEA. With 4 bases removed from V and 6 bases from J, the gap between germline ends came to 15 bases. The CDR3 is 14 residues long. CDR3 sequence (DNA): TGCAGCGTTGGGGGGCCTGGGAGGGCCGGGGAGCTGTTTTTT. As protein: CSVGGPGRAGELFF.

The CDR3 DNA follows: TGTGCCAGCTCACTTAGCGGGAGGGAGGATGAGCAGTTCTTC. It is translated as CASSLSGREDEQFF. The J gene is TRBJ2-1, the V gene TRBV18; 11 bases align to TRBD2. Germline CDR1 KGHSH, CDR2 LQKENI. J was trimmed by 8 bases and V by 4 bases; bases with no gene match: 4. CDR3 length: 14 amino acids.

CDR3 DNA sequence: TGTGCCTGGACAATAGCAGGACAGGGTTCACTCTATGGCTACACCTTC. Its translation: CAWTIAGQGSLYGYTF. The rearrangement links TRBV30 to TRBJ1-2, with TRBD1 matching over 8 bases. The CDR3 contains 16 residues. Germline CDR1 is GTSNPN and CDR2 is SVGIG (reference sequence). V shed 4 bases and J 4 bases; nucleotides not matched to a gene: 14.

In this sample, this clone turned up once. The genes are TRBV5-1 and TRBJ2-2; D is possibly TRBD2 (5 bases). The germline V and J ends were trimmed by 2 bases and 2 bases, with 7 bases remaining between them. Germline V lookup: CDR1 SGHRS, CDR2 YFSETQ. CDR3 size: 14 residues. CDR3 nucleotide sequence: TGCGCCAGCAGCTTAGGAGGAAACACCGGGGAGCTGTTTTTT. Its protein product is CASSLGGNTGELFF.

The V and J genes are TRBV10-3 and TRBJ1-2; no clear D gene. CDR1 and CDR2 from the germline V gene are ENHRY and SYGVKD. The CDR3 runs to 14 residues. V was cut by 3 bases and J by 8 bases, with 16 bases left in between. The CDR3 protein is CAISDDVSERGYTF. CDR3 nucleotide sequence: TGTGCCATCAGTGACGACGTGTCAGAGCGGGGCTACACCTTC.

The sample holds one count of this clone. This chain joins TRBV28 and TRBJ2-2; the match to TRBD1 covers 10 bases. The CDR3 runs to 13 residues. Trimming cost V 8 bases and J 4 bases; bases outside gene matches: 1. CDR1 MDHEN and CDR2 SYDVKM come from the germline V gene. The CDR3 coding sequence is TGTGCCAGCTGGGACAGGGGCACCGGGGAGCTGTTTTTT. This sequence encodes CASWDRGTGELFF.

V and J are TRBV7-3 and TRBJ2-3; maybe TRBD1 (6 bases). The CDR3 is 13 amino acids. Trimming left V 4 bases short and J 2 bases short, with 7 bases between. Germline V gene lookup returns CDR1 SGHTA and CDR2 FQGTGA. The CDR3 protein is CASSWTDTDTQYF. CDR3 bases: TGTGCCAGCAGCTGGACAGACACAGATACGCAGTATTTT.

This chain connects TRBV4-3 to TRBJ2-5, with TRBD1 identical over 10 bases. Germline V gene sequence: CDR1 LGHNA, CDR2 YSLEER. The V gene end was trimmed by 4 bases and the J gene end by 5 bases; junction bases not matched to a gene: 13. The CDR3 is made up of 17 amino acids. The DNA of the CDR3 is TGCGCCAGCAGCCGAAAACCGACAGGGGGCTACGGGGAGACCCAGTACTTC. It specifies CASSRKPTGGYGETQYF.

The chain has TRBV5-1 and TRBJ2-7; 11 bases align to TRBD2. Unmatched junction bases numbered 15, after V lost 5 bases and J lost 2 bases. This CDR3 is built from 18 residues. Germline CDR1 SGHRS, CDR2 YFSETQ. The chain's CDR3 is CASSQGQIAGGIPYEQYF. Written as DNA, the CDR3 is TGCGCCAGCAGTCAGGGACAGATAGCGGGAGGGATACCCTACGAGCAGTACTTC.

The chain couples TRBV19 to TRBJ1-5, with D possibly being TRBD1 (6 bases). The CDR3 runs 15 residues. Germline loops: CDR1 LNHDA, CDR2 SQIVND (reference sequence). Trimming cost V 7 bases and J 1 base, with 14 bases left between them. This chain's CDR3 is CASTAGGASNQPQHF. The CDR3, as DNA: TGTGCCAGTACCGCCGGGGGGGCCAGCAATCAGCCCCAGCATTTT.

The chain links TRBV4-3 to TRBJ2-1; 7 bases agree with TRBD2. Germline loops: CDR1 LGHNA, CDR2 YSLEER. V was clipped by 0 bases and J by 2 bases; unmatched bases: 4. This CDR3 has 16 residues. Here the CDR3 reads CASSQDGGGPYNEQFF. DNA of the CDR3: TGCGCCAGCAGCCAAGATGGGGGAGGGCCCTACAATGAGCAGTTCTTC.

The chain is built from TRBV27 and TRBJ2-5; TRBD2 matches 13 bases. After removal of 6 bases from V and 5 bases from J, the junction contained 18 bases not matched to a gene. This CDR3 has 19 residues. The V gene's germline CDR1 is MNHEY and CDR2 SMNVEV (reference sequence). The DNA of the CDR3 is TGTGCCAGCAGCCCTAGGAACGTAGGACTAGCGGGGGATAAGGAGACCCAGTACTTC. Residues: CASSPRNVGLAGDKETQYF.

The sample holds one count of this clone. The chain recombines TRBV7-2 with TRBJ2-3, with TRBD2 identical over 8 bases. The V gene's germline CDR1 is SGHTA and CDR2 FQGNSA. The CDR3 sequence is 15 residues long. With 2 bases clipped from V and 6 bases from J, the junction kept 7 bases outside the gene matches. The CDR3: CASSLLGIAGDTQYF. CDR3 in DNA: TGTGCCAGCAGCTTACTCGGGATAGCGGGGGATACGCAGTATTTT.

The chain joins TRBV6-5 to TRBJ1-2; D is unclear. Deletions cut 5 bases from V and 8 bases from J, with 15 bases between. This CDR3 contains 13 residues. From germline, CDR1 is MNHEY and CDR2 SVGAGI. CDR3 in amino acids: CASSEGLPGGYTF. The CDR3 region has the DNA TGTGCCAGCAGTGAGGGCCTTCCGGGGGGCTACACCTTC.

The chain joins TRBV14 to TRBJ2-4, with a possible D match to TRBD1 (6 bases). Between the trimmed V and J ends, which lost 0 bases and 7 bases, there was a span of 19 bases. There are 17 residues in the CDR3. CDR1 and CDR2 from the germline V gene are SGHDN and FVKESK. CDR3 in amino acids: CASSQDLGSQGLNIQYF. CDR3 bases: TGTGCCAGCAGCCAAGATCTAGGAAGTCAGGGGTTGAACATTCAGTACTTC.

The chain links TRBV5-1 to TRBJ2-1; D is unresolved. The CDR3 totals 12 residues. The V end lost 5 bases, the J end lost 0 bases, and 3 bases lay between the germline ends. The germline CDR1 and CDR2 sequences are SGHRS and YFSETQ. The chain's CDR3 is CASRRSYNEQFF. The CDR3 region has the DNA TGCGCCAGCAGGCGCTCCTACAATGAGCAGTTCTTC. Variable domain in full (rest from reference TRBV5-1 and TRBJ2-1): KAGVTQTPRYLIKTRGQQVTLSCSPISGHRSVSWYQQTPGQGLQFLFEYFSETQRNKGNFPGRFSGRQFSNSRSEMNVSTLELGDSALYLCASRRSYNEQFFGPGTRLTVL.

V is TRBV30 and J is TRBJ2-7; 7 bases are a match to TRBD1. V dropped 4 bases and J dropped 3; count of bases not matched to a gene: 6. The germline gives CDR1 GTSNPN, CDR2 SVGIG (reference sequence). The CDR3 covers 13 residues. Here the CDR3 DNA reads TGTGCCTGGACAGGGGGATCCCTCTACGAGCAGTACTTC. Protein product: CAWTGGSLYEQYF.

This clone appeared once. V is TRBV2 and J is TRBJ1-5; 9 bases line up with TRBD1. The CDR3 is made up of 16 amino acids. V was pared by 6 bases and J by 6 bases, with 12 bases of the junction left unmatched. Germline-derived CDR1 and CDR2 are SNHLY and FYNNEI. Written as DNA, the CDR3 is TGTGCCAGCAGGTATGGGGGACAGGGCGTCCCTCAGCCCCAGCATTTT. This translates into CASRYGGQGVPQPQHF.

The chain is built from TRBV2 and TRBJ1-1; D gene unclear. This CDR3 spans 13 amino acids. V was shortened by 4 bases and J by 0 bases, with 6 bases between the two germline ends. CDR1 and CDR2 from the germline V gene are SNHLY and FYNNEI. The CDR3, as DNA: TGTGCCAGCAGTGTGGAGGTGAACACTGAAGCTTTCTTT. It is translated as CASSVEVNTEAFF.

The chain couples TRBV9 to TRBJ2-7, with 10 nucleotides matching TRBD2. CDR3 size: 15 residues. The trim removed 0 bases at V and 3 bases at J, leaving 3 bases unmatched. The V gene's germline CDR1 is SGDLS and CDR2 YYNGEE. DNA for the CDR3: TGTGCCAGCAGCGTAGGGACTAGCGGAATCTACGAGCAGTACTTC. It translates to CASSVGTSGIYEQYF.

This rearrangement joins TRBV28 to TRBJ2-7, with a tentative D call TRBD2 (6 bases). Germline lookup yields CDR1 MDHEN and CDR2 SYDVKM. The CDR3 totals 14 residues. The germline V and J ends were trimmed by 4 bases and 0 bases, with 10 bases remaining between them. The chain's CDR3 is CASSSRGYSYEQYF. The CDR3 DNA follows: TGTGCCAGCAGTTCCCGGGGGTACTCCTACGAGCAGTACTTC.

The chain joins TRBV30 to TRBJ2-4, with D perhaps matching TRBD1 (5 bases). This CDR3 comprises 12 residues. The V gene lost 2 bases and the J gene lost 7 bases, with 9 bases spanning the gap. Germline V lookup: CDR1 GTSNPN, CDR2 SVGIG (reference sequence). The CDR3 region has the DNA TGTGCCTGGAGTCGACAGACTAACATTCAGTACTTC. It encodes CAWSRQTNIQYF.

V and J are TRBV6-6 and TRBJ2-7; the D gene is possibly TRBD2 (6 bases). The CDR3 totals 16 residues. The germline CDR1 and CDR2 sequences are MNHNY and SVGAGI (reference sequence). The germline V and J ends were trimmed by 0 bases and 2 bases, with 14 bases remaining between them. The DNA of the CDR3 is TGTGCCAGCAGTTACTCGATACCGCGGGATGCCTACGAGCAGTACTTC. Its protein product is CASSYSIPRDAYEQYF.

The chain employs TRBV29-1 and TRBJ2-5, with a possible D match to TRBD2 (5 bases). This CDR3 has 13 amino acids. The germline gives CDR1 SQVTM, CDR2 ANQGSEA. V was cut by 3 bases and J by 5 bases, with 13 bases left in between. In nucleotides, the CDR3 is TGCAGCGTTGAGCGGGCGGCGCCGGAGACCCAGTACTTC. Its translation: CSVERAAPETQYF.